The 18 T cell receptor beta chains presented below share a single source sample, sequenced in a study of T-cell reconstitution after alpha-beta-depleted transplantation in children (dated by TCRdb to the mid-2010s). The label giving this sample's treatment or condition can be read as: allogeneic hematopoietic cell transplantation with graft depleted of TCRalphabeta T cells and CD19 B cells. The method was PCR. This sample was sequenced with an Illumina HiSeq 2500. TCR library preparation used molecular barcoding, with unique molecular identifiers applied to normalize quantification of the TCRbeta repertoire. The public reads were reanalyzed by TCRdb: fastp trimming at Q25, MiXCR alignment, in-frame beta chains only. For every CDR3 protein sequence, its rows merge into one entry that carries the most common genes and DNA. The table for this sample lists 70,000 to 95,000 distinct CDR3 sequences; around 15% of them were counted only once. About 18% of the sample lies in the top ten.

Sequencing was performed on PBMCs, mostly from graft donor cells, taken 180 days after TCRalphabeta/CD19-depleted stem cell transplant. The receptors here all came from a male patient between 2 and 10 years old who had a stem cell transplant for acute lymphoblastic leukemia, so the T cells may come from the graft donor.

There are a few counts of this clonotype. This CDR3 is CAISEMDRVNGYTF. DNA for the CDR3: TGTGCCATCAGTGAGATGGACAGGGTTAATGGCTACACCTTC. The chain joins TRBV10-3 to TRBJ1-2; 8 nucleotides agree with TRBD1. With V trimmed by 2 bases and J by 6 bases, 5 bases remained unmatched. From germline, CDR1 is ENHRY and CDR2 SYGVKD. The CDR3 has 14 amino acids.

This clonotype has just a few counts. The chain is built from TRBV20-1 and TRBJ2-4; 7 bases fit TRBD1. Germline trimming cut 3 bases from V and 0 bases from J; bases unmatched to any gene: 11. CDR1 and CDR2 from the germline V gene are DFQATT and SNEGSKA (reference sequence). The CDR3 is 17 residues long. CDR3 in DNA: TGCAGTGCTAGCCCACGACAGGGCCCGGTAGCCAAAAACATTCAGTACTTC. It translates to CSASPRQGPVAKNIQYF.

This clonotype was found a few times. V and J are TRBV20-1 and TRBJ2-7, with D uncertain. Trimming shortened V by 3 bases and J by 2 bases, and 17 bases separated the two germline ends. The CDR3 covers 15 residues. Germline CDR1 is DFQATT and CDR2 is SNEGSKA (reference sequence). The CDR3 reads CSASLVRNGPYEQYF. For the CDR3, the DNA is TGCAGTGCTAGCCTTGTGAGGAATGGCCCCTACGAGCAGTACTTC.

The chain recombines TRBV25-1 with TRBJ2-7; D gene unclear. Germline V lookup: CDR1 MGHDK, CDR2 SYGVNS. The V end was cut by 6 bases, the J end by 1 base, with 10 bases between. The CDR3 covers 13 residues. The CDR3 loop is CASRTPHSYEQYF. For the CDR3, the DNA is TGTGCCAGCAGAACCCCCCATTCCTACGAGCAGTACTTC.

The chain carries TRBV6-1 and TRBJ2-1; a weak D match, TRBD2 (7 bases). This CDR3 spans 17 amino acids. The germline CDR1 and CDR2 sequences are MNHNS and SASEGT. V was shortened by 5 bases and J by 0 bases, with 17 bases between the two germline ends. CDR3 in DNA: TGTGCCAGCAGTACGATGCGGGGGCCCAGCTCCTACAATGAGCAGTTCTTC. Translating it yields CASSTMRGPSSYNEQFF.

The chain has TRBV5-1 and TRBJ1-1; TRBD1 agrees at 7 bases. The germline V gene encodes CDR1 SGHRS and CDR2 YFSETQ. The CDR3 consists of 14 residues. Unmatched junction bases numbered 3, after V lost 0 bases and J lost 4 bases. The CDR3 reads CASSLEGAITEAFF. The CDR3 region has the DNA TGCGCCAGCAGCTTGGAGGGGGCAATCACTGAAGCTTTCTTT. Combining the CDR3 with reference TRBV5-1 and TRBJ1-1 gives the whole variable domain KAGVTQTPRYLIKTRGQQVTLSCSPISGHRSVSWYQQTPGQGLQFLFEYFSETQRNKGNFPGRFSGRQFSNSRSEMNVSTLELGDSALYLCASSLEGAITEAFFGQGTRLTVV.

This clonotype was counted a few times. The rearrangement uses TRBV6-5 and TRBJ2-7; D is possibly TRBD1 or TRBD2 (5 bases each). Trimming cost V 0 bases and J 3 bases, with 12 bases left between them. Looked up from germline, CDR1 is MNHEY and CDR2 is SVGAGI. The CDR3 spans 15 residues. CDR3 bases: TGTGCCAGCAGTTACTCGACGGCAGGGAGCTACGAGCAGTACTTC. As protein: CASSYSTAGSYEQYF.

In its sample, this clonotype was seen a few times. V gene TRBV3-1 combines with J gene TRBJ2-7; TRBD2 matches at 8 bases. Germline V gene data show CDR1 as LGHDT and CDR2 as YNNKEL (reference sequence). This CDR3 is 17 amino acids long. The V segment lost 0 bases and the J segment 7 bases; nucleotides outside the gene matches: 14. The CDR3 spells CASSQELGSGGSGEQYF. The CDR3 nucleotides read TGTGCCAGCAGCCAAGAGTTAGGCAGCGGGGGTTCGGGTGAGCAGTACTTC.

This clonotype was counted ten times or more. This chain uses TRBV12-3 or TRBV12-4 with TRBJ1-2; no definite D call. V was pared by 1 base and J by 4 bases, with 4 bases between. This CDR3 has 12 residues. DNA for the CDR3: TGTGCCAGCAGTTTAGGAGTCTATGGCTACACCTTC. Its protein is CASSLGVYGYTF.

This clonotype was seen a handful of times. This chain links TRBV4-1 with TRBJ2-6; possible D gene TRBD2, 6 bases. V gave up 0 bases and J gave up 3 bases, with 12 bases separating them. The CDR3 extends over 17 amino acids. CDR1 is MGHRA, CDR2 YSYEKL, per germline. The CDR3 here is CASSQDQGLFGANVLTF. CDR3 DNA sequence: TGCGCCAGCAGCCAAGATCAGGGACTGTTTGGGGCCAACGTCCTGACTTTC.

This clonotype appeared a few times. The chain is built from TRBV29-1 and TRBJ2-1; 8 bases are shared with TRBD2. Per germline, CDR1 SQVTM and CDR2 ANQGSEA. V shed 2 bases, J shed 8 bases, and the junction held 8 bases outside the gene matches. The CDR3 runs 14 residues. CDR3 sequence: CSVESGRVRHEQFF. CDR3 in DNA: TGCAGCGTTGAATCCGGGAGGGTACGACATGAGCAGTTCTTC.

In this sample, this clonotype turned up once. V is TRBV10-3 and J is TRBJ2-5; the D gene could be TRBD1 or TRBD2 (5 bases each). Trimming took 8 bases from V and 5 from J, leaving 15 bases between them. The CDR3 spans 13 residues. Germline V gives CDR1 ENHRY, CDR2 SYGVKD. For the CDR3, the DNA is TGTGCCATCGCGATAGGGACCTCGGAGACCCAGTACTTC. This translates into CAIAIGTSETQYF.

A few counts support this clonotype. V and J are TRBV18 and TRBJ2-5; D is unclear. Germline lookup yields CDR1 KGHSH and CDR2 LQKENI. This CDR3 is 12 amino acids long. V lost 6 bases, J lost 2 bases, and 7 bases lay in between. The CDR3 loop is CASSEQQETQYF. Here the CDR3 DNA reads TGTGCCAGCTCGGAGCAGCAAGAGACCCAGTACTTC. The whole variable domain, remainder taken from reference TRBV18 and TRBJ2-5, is NAGVMQNPRHLVRRRGQEARLRCSPMKGHSHVYWYRQLPEEGLKFMVYLQKENIIDESGMPKERFSAEFPKEGPSILRIQQVVRGDSAAYFCASSEQQETQYFGPGTRLLVL.

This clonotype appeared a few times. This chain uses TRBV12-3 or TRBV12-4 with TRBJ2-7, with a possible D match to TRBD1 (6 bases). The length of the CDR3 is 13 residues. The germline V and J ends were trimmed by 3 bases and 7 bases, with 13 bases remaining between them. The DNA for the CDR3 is TGTGCCAGCAGTTTTCCAGGGGAGTGGGAGCAGTACTTC. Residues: CASSFPGEWEQYF.

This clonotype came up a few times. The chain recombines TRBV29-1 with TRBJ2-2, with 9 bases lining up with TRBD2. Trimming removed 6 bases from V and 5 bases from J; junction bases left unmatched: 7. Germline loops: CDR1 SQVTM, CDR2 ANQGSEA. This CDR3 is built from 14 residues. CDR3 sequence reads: CSVGGLAGTGELFF. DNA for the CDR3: TGCAGCGTCGGAGGTCTAGCGGGGACCGGGGAGCTGTTTTTT.

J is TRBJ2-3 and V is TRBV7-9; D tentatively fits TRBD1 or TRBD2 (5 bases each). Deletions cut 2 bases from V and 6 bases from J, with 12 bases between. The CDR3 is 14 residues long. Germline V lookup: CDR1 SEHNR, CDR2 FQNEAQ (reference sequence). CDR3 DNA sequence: TGTGCCAGCAGCTTATATCAGGGACGGGATACGCAGTATTTT. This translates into CASSLYQGRDTQYF.

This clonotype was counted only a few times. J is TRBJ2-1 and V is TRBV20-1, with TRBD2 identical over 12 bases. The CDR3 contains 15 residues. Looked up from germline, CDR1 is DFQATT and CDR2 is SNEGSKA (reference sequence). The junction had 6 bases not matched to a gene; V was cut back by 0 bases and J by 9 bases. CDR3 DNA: TGCAGTGCTAGAGATTCGGGACTAGCGGGCGGTGAGCAGTTCTTC. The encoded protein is CSARDSGLAGGEQFF.

CDR3 bases: TGCGCCAGCAGCTTTACCGGGACCCCAAGCCCATCCGGGGGCTACGAGCAGTACTTC. The encoded protein is CASSFTGTPSPSGGYEQYF. The gene calls are TRBV5-1 and TRBJ2-7; maybe TRBD2 (6 bases). Germline V CDR1 and CDR2: SGHRS, YFSETQ. This CDR3 is 19 amino acids long. V was shortened by 2 bases and J by 3 bases, with 27 bases between the two germline ends.